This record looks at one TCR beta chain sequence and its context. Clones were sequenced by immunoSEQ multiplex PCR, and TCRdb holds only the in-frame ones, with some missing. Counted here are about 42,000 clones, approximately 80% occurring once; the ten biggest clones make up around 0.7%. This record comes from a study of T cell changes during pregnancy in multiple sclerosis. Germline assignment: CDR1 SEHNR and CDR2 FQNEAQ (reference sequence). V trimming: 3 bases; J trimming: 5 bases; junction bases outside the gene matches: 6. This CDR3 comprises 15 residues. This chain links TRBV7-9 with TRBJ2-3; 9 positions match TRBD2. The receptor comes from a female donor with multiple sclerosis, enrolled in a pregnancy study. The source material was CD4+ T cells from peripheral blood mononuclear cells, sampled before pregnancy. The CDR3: CASSLVAGAVDTQYF. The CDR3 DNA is TGTGCCAGCAGCTTGGTAGCGGGAGCAGTAGATACGCAGTATTTT.